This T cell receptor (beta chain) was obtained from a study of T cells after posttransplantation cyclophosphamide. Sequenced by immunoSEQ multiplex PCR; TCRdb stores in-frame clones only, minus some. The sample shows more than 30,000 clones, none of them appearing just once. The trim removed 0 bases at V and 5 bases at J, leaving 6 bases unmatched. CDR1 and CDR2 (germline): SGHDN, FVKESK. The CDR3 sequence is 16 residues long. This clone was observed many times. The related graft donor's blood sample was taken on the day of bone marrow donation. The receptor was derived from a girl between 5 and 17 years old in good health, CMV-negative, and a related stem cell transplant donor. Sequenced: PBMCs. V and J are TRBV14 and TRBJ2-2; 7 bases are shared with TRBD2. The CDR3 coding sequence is TGTGCCAGCAGCCAAGATTCCAGCGGGAAGACCGGGGAGCTGTTTTTT. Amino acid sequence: CASSQDSSGKTGELFF.